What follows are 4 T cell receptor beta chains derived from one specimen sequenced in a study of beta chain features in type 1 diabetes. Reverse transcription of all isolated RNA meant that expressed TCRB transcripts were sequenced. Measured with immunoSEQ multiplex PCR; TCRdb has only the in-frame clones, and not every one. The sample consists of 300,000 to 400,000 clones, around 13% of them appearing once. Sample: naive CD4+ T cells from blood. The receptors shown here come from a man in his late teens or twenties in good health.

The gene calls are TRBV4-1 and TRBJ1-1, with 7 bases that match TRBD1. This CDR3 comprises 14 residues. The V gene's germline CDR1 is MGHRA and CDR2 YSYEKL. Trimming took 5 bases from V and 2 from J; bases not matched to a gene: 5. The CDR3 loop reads CASSSYRGNTEAFF. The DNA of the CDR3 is TGCGCCAGCAGCTCTTACAGGGGAAACACTGAAGCTTTCTTT.

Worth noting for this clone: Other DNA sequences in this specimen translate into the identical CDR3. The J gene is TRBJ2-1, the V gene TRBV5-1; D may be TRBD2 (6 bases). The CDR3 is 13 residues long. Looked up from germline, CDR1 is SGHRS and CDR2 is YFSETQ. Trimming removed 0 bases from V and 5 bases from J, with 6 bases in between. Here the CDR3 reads CASSLGGDNEQFF. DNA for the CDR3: TGCGCCAGCAGCTTGGGGGGGGACAATGAGCAGTTCTTC. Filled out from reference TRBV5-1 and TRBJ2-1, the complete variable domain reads KAGVTQTPRYLIKTRGQQVTLSCSPISGHRSVSWYQQTPGQGLQFLFEYFSETQRNKGNFPGRFSGRQFSNSRSEMNVSTLELGDSALYLCASSLGGDNEQFFGPGTRLTVL.

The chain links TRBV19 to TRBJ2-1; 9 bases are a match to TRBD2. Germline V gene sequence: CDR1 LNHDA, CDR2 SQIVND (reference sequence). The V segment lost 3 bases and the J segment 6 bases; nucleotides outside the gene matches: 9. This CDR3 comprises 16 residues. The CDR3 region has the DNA TGTGCCAGTAGTATCGACGAAGCGGGAGGTCTCAATGAGCAGTTCTTC. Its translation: CASSIDEAGGLNEQFF.

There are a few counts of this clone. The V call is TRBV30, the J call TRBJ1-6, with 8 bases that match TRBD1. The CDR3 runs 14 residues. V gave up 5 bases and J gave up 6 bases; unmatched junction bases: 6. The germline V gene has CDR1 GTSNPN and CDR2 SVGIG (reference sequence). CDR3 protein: CAWLDRVRNSPLHF. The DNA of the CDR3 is TGTGCCTGGCTGGACAGGGTGCGTAATTCACCCCTCCACTTT.